These 9 T cell receptor beta chains were sequenced from one sample in a study of early stage breast cancer tumors. The data were produced by immunoSEQ multiplex PCR, yet TCRdb's version contains in-frame clones alone and is incomplete. The sample lists 12,000 to 15,000 clones; roughly 83% were seen once. Sequencing used normal breast tissue next to the tumor. The source of these receptors is a young adult with breast cancer.

V is TRBV5-4 and J is TRBJ2-1, with 10 bases lining up with TRBD2. The V gene's germline CDR1 is SGHNT and CDR2 YYREEE (reference sequence). V trimming: 4 bases; J trimming: 6 bases; junction bases outside the gene matches: 7. There are 15 residues in the CDR3. DNA for the CDR3: TGTGCCAGCAGCCAAACTAGCGGGGATGTCAATGAGCAGTTCTTC. Protein product: CASSQTSGDVNEQFF.

The chain is built from TRBV7-2 and TRBJ1-2; TRBD1 matches at 8 bases. Per the germline V gene, CDR1 is SGHTA and CDR2 is FQGNSA. V was pared by 6 bases and J by 8 bases, with 17 bases of the junction left unmatched. The length of the CDR3 is 16 residues. The CDR3 reads CASRTTGGIREIGYTF. CDR3 nucleotide sequence: TGTGCCAGCAGGACCACAGGGGGTATTCGGGAAATAGGCTACACCTTC.

The chain uses TRBV19 and TRBJ2-1; TRBD2 matches 8 bases. The CDR3 sequence is 16 residues long. Germline V gene sequence: CDR1 LNHDA, CDR2 SQIVND (reference sequence). The V and J ends lost 6 bases and 0 bases, in that order; junction bases with no gene match: 7. For the CDR3, the DNA is TGTGCCAGTAGCCTTAAGCGGGGGAGCTCCTACAATGAGCAGTTCTTC. Amino acid sequence: CASSLKRGSSYNEQFF.

This clone was recorded once. The chain couples TRBV11-2 to TRBJ2-1, with D tentatively TRBD2 (6 bases). Germline CDR1 and CDR2: SGHAT and FQNNGV. The CDR3 loop spans 12 amino acids. Trimming took 6 bases from V and 10 from J, leaving 13 bases between them. CDR3 amino acids: CASRGVAGEQFF. The CDR3 nucleotides are TGTGCCAGCAGAGGTGTTGCGGGAGAGCAGTTCTTC.

This rearrangement joins TRBV11-3 to TRBJ2-7, with TRBD1 matching 9 bases. Germline lookup yields CDR1 SGHNT and CDR2 YENEEA. The V segment lost 1 base and the J segment 2 bases; nucleotides outside the gene matches: 6. The CDR3 spans 16 residues. This CDR3 reads CASSLGWGQGTYEQYF. The CDR3 DNA sequence: TGTGCCAGCAGCTTAGGGTGGGGACAGGGAACCTACGAGCAGTACTTC.

The rearrangement joins TRBV9 to TRBJ2-1; D gene unclear. Germline V CDR1 and CDR2: SGDLS, YYNGEE. This CDR3 has 15 amino acids. The V end was cut by 4 bases, the J end by 0 bases, with 11 bases between. CDR3 sequence reads: CASSPPESSYNEQFF. The DNA of the CDR3 is TGTGCCAGCAGCCCCCCTGAAAGCTCCTACAATGAGCAGTTCTTC.

The chain recombines TRBV18 with TRBJ1-3, with a weak D call TRBD1 (5 bases). Per the germline V gene, CDR1 is KGHSH and CDR2 is LQKENI. V shed 2 bases and J shed 8 bases, with 13 bases lying between them. The CDR3 covers 14 residues. DNA of the CDR3: TGTGCCAGCTCACCAAAAGCGGGAGGGGACACCATATATTTT. Protein sequence: CASSPKAGGDTIYF.

The chain couples TRBV4-1 to TRBJ2-1, with D perhaps TRBD1 or TRBD2 (5 bases each). The CDR3 is made up of 18 amino acids. Germline V gene sequence: CDR1 MGHRA, CDR2 YSYEKL. Trimming cost V 1 base and J 8 bases, with 24 bases left between them. The CDR3 loop reads CASSQVYPSSGRVYEQFF. The CDR3 DNA reads TGCGCCAGCAGCCAAGTATACCCCAGCTCAGGGAGAGTGTATGAGCAGTTCTTC.

This chain connects TRBV19 to TRBJ2-7; D is possibly TRBD1 or TRBD2 (5 bases each). The V end lost 3 bases, the J end lost 1 base, and 13 bases lay between the germline ends. This CDR3 has 15 amino acids. Germline values: CDR1 LNHDA, CDR2 SQIVND (reference sequence). DNA for the CDR3: TGTGCCAGTAGTATCGGGGCGGGTTCTTCCTACGAGCAGTACTTC. Translated: CASSIGAGSSYEQYF.